The source of this TCR beta chain is a study of shared clonotypes between healthy human individuals. At deep level, the assay was performed. Using immunoSEQ multiplex PCR, the repertoire was profiled, and TCRdb retains in-frame clones only, with some absent. The sample contains around 2.3 million clones, approximately 95% of which appear only once. Germline V gene lookup returns CDR1 MNHEY and CDR2 SMNVEV (reference sequence). The CDR3 loop spans 14 amino acids. The J segment lost 4 bases and the V segment lost 5 bases, leaving 5 bases of the junction unmatched. Material: naive CD4+ T cells sorted from blood. Subset given: CD45RA+ positively selected. V usage is TRBV27 and J usage is TRBJ1-2, with TRBD1 matching over 9 bases. The source of this sequence is a man between 18 and 35 years old in good health. CDR3 sequence: CASSGSQGAYGYTF. Written as DNA, the CDR3 is TGTGCCAGCAGTGGCTCACAGGGGGCCTATGGCTACACCTTC.